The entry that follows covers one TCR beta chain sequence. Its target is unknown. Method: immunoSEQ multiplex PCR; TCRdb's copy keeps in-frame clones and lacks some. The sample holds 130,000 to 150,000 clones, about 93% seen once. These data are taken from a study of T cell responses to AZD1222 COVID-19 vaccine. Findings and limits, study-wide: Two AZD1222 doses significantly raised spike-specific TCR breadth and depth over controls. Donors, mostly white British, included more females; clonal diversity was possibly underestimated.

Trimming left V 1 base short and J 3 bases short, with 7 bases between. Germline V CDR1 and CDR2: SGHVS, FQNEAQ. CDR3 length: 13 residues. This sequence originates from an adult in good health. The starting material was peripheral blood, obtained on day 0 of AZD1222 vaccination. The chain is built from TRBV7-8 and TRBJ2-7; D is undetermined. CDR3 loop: CASSLEPNYEQYF. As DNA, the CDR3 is TGTGCCAGCAGCTTAGAACCGAACTACGAGCAGTACTTC.